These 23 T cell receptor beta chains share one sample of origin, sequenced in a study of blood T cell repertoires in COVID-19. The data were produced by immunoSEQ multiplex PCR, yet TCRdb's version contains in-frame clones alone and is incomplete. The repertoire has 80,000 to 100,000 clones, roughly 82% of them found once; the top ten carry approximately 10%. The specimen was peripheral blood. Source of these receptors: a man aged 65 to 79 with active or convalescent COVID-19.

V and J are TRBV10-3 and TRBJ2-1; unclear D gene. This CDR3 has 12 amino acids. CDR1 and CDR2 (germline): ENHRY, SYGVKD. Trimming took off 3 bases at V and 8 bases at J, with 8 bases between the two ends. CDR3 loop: CAISDSFDEQFF. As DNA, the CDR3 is TGTGCCATCAGTGACTCCTTTGATGAGCAGTTCTTC.

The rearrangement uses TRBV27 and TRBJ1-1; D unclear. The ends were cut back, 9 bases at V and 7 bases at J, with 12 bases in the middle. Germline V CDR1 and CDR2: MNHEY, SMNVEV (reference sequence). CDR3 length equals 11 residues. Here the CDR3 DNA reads TGTGCCAGTATCGGGAGGGTTGAAGCTTTCTTT. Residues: CASIGRVEAFF.

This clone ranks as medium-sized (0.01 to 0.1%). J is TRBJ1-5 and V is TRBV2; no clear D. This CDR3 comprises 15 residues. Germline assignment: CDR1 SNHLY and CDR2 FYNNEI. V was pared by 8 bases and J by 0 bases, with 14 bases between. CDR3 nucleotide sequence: TGTGCCAGCCAAGAGGCCACCTATAGCAATCAGCCCCAGCATTTT. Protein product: CASQEATYSNQPQHF. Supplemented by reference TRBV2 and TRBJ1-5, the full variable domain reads EPEVTQTPSHQVTQMGQEVILRCVPISNHLYFYWYRQILGQKVEFLVSFYNNEISEKSEIFDDQFSVERPDGSNFTLKIRSTKLEDSAMYFCASQEATYSNQPQHFGDGTRLSIL.

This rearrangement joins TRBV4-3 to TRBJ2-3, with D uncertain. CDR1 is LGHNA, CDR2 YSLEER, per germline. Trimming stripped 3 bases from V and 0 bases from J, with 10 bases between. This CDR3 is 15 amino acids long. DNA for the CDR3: TGCGCCAGCAGCCATGGAGTCCAGAGCACAGATACGCAGTATTTT. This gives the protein CASSHGVQSTDTQYF.

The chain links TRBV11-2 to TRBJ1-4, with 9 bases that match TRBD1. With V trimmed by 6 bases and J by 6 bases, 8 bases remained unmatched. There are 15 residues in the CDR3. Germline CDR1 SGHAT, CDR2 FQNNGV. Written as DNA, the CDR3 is TGTGCCAGCAGTTCCCCCGGGACAGGGTATGAAAAACTGTTTTTT. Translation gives CASSSPGTGYEKLFF.

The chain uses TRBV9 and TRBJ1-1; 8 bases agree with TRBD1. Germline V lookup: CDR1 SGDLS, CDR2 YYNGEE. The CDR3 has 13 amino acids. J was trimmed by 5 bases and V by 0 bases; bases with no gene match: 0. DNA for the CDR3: TGTGCCAGCAGCGTAGGACAGGGGACTGAAGCTTTCTTT. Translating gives CASSVGQGTEAFF.

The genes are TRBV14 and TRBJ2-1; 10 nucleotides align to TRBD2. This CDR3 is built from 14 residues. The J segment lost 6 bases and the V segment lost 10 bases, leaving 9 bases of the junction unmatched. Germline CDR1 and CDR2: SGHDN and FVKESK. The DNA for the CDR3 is TGTGCCACCGGCCTAGCGGGGGTTTCCAATGAGCAGTTCTTC. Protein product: CATGLAGVSNEQFF.

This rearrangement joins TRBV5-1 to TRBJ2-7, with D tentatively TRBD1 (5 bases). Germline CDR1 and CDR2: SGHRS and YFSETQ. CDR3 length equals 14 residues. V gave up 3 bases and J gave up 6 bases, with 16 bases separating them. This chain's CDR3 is CASSSQGVLGEQYF. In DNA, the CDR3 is TGCGCCAGCAGCTCCCAGGGTGTCCTGGGCGAGCAGTACTTC. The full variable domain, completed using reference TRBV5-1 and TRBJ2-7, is KAGVTQTPRYLIKTRGQQVTLSCSPISGHRSVSWYQQTPGQGLQFLFEYFSETQRNKGNFPGRFSGRQFSNSRSEMNVSTLELGDSALYLCASSSQGVLGEQYFGPGTRLTVT.

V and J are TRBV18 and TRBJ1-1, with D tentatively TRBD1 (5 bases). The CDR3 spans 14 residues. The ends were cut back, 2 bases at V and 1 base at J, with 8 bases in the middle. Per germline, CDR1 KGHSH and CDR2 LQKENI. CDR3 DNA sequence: TGTGCCAGCTCACCAACTACAGGGAACACTGAAGCTTTCTTT. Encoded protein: CASSPTTGNTEAFF.

CDR3 nucleotides: TGTGCCAGCTCATCAGGGTACGAGCAGTACTTC. Its protein is CASSSGYEQYF. The chain is built from TRBV18 and TRBJ2-7, with D maybe TRBD1 (5 bases). Per germline, CDR1 KGHSH and CDR2 LQKENI. This CDR3 is 11 amino acids long. Trimming stripped 5 bases from V and 4 bases from J, with 6 bases between.

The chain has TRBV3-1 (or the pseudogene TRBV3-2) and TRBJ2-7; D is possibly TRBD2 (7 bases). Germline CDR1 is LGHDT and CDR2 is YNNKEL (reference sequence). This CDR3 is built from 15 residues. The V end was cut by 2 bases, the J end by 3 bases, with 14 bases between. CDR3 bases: TGTGCCAGCAGCCAATTTGGGGGGGCCTTCTACGAGCAGTACTTC. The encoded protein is CASSQFGGAFYEQYF.

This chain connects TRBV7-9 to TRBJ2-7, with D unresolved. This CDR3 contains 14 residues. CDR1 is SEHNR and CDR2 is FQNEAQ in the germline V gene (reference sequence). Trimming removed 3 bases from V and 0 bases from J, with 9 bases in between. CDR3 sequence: CASSLADSSYEQYF. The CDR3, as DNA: TGTGCCAGCAGCTTGGCAGATTCCTCCTACGAGCAGTACTTC.

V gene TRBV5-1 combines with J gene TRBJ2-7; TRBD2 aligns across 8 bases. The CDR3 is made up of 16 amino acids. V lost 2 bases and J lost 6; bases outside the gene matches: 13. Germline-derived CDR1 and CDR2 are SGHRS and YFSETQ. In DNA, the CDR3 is TGCGCCAGCAGCTTCTGGCGGGGGGCACCTGCGGGCGAGCAGTACTTC. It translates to CASSFWRGAPAGEQYF.

CDR3 DNA sequence: TGTGCCAGCAGCTTGGGAGGGACAGGTCACTCTGGAAACACCATATATTTT. Translating it yields CASSLGGTGHSGNTIYF. The V call is TRBV5-8, the J call TRBJ1-3; 8 bases agree with TRBD1. CDR3 size: 17 residues. The trim removed 0 bases at V and 0 bases at J, leaving 5 bases unmatched. CDR1 SGHTS and CDR2 YDEGEE come from the germline V gene.

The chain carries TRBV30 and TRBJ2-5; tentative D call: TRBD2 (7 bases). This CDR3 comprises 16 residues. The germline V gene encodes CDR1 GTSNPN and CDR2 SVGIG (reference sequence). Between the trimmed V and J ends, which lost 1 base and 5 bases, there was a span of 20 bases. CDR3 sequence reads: CAWSGRSGGRGETQYF. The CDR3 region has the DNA TGTGCCTGGAGTGGGCGCTCGGGGGGCCGTGGGGAGACCCAGTACTTC.

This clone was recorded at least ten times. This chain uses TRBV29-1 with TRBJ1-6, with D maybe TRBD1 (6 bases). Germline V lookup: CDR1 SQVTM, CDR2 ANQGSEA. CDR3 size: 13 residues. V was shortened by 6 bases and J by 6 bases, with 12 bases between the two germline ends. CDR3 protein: CSVRQELNSPLHF. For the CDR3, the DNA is TGCAGCGTAAGACAGGAACTTAATTCACCCCTCCACTTT.

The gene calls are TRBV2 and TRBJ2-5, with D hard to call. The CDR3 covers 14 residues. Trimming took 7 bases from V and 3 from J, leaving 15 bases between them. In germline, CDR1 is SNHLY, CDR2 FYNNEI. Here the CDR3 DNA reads TGTGCCAGCACCCTCAGAAGTGGAGAAGAGACCCAGTACTTC. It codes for CASTLRSGEETQYF.

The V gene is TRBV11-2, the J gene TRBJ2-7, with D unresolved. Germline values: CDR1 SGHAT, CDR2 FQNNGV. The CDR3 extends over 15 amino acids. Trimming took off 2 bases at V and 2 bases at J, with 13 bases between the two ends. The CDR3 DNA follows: TGTGCCAGCAGCTTAATTGTACAGTCTCCCTACGAGCAGTACTTC. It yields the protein CASSLIVQSPYEQYF. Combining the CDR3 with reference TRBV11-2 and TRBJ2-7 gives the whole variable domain EAGVAQSPRYKIIEKRQSVAFWCNPISGHATLYWYQQILGQGPKLLIQFQNNGVVDDSQLPKDRFSAERLKGVDSTLKIQPAKLEDSAVYLCASSLIVQSPYEQYFGPGTRLTVT.

CDR3 nucleotides: TGCGCCAGCAGCCGAGACAGAATCACAGATACGCAGTATTTT. It specifies CASSRDRITDTQYF. The V and J genes are TRBV5-1 and TRBJ2-3; possible D gene TRBD1, 5 bases. Between the trimmed V and J ends, which lost 4 bases and 2 bases, there was a span of 11 bases. The V gene's germline CDR1 is SGHRS and CDR2 YFSETQ. This CDR3 comprises 14 residues.

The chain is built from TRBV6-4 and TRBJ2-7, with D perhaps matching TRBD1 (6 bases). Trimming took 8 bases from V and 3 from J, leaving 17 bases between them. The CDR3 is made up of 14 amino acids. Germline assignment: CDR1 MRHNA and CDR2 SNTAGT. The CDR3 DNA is TGTGCCAGCCATTCTGTGGACAGATACTACGAGCAGTACTTC. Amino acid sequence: CASHSVDRYYEQYF.

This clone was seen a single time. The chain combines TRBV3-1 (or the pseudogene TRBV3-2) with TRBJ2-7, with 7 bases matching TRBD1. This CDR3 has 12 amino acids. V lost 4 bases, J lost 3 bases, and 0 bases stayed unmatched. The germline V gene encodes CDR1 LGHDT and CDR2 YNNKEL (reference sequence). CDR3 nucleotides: TGTGCCAGCAGCCGACAGGGCTACGAGCAGTACTTC. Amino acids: CASSRQGYEQYF.

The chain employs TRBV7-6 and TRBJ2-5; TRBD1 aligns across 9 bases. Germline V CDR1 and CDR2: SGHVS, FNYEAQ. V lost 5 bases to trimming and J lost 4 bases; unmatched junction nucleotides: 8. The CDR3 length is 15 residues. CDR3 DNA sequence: TGTGCCAGCAGCCCATACCGGGACAGGGTAGAGACCCAGTACTTC. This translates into CASSPYRDRVETQYF.

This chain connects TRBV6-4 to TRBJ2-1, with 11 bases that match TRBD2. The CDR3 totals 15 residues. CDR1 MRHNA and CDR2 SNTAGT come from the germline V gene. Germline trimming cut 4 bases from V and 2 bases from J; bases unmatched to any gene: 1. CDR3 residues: CASSVSGGAYNEQFF. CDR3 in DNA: TGTGCCAGCAGTGTTAGCGGGGGGGCCTACAATGAGCAGTTCTTC.